A selection of T cell receptor beta chains follows, all from one sample in a study of blood T cell repertoires in COVID-19. TCRdb keeps only in-frame clones here, not all; method: immunoSEQ multiplex PCR. Altogether fewer than 200,000 clones are present, 80% being singletons, with the ten largest covering approximately 6.9%. Sequencing input: peripheral blood. All receptors derive from a man aged 55 to 69 with acute or convalescent COVID-19. Both conserved end residues are part of each CDR3. The D gene is left open where the match is weak. The size of a clone is reported for some rows only, either as once, few or many, or as a class for expanded clones.

j_call: TRBJ2-2; clone_size: NA; d_call: TRBD1; v_call: TRBV5-1; cdr3_nt: TGCGCCAGCAGCTTGGGGGAACGGACAGGGAACACCGGGGAGCTGTTTTTT; cdr3_aa: CASSLGERTGNTGELFF
j_call: TRBJ2-7; clone_size: NA; d_call: TRBD1; v_call: TRBV6-5; cdr3_nt: TGTGCCAGCAGCTATGGGGGGACAGGGCGGAACGAGCAGTACTTC; cdr3_aa: CASSYGGTGRNEQYF
j_call: TRBJ1-6; clone_size: NA; d_call: NA; v_call: TRBV5-6; cdr3_nt: TGTGCCAGCAGCGCCAGGGGTAATTCACCCCTCCACTTT; cdr3_aa: CASSARGNSPLHF
j_call: TRBJ2-5; clone_size: NA; d_call: NA; v_call: TRBV11-3; cdr3_nt: TGTGCCAGCAGCTTCTCGGGGGAAGAGACCCAGTACTTC; cdr3_aa: CASSFSGEETQYF
j_call: TRBJ2-7; clone_size: NA; d_call: NA; v_call: TRBV27; cdr3_nt: TGTGCCAGCAGTTTCCGGGCGGGGTCCTCCTACGAGCAGTACTTC; cdr3_aa: CASSFRAGSSYEQYF
j_call: TRBJ2-1; clone_size: NA; d_call: NA; v_call: TRBV30; cdr3_nt: TGTGCCTGGAAAGTCGGACAGTTACTATACAATGAGCAGTTCTTC; cdr3_aa: CAWKVGQLLYNEQFF
j_call: TRBJ1-2; clone_size: NA; d_call: NA; v_call: TRBV6-1; cdr3_nt: TGTGCCAGCAGTGAAGTCCAGGGCTCCTATGGCTACACCTTC; cdr3_aa: CASSEVQGSYGYTF
j_call: TRBJ1-1; clone_size: few; d_call: TRBD1; v_call: TRBV6-2/TRBV6-3; cdr3_nt: TGTGCCAGCAGTCCCGGGACAGTTGAAGCTTTCTTT; cdr3_aa: CASSPGTVEAFF
j_call: TRBJ2-2; clone_size: NA; d_call: TRBD2; v_call: TRBV18; cdr3_nt: TGTGCCAGCACCTCGGTGCTAGCGGCAAACACCGGGGAGCTGTTTTTT; cdr3_aa: CASTSVLAANTGELFF
j_call: TRBJ1-5; clone_size: NA; d_call: NA; v_call: TRBV28; cdr3_nt: TGTGCCAGCAGTTTATTTGGAGTCAATCAGCCCCAGCATTTT; cdr3_aa: CASSLFGVNQPQHF
j_call: TRBJ1-5; clone_size: NA; d_call: TRBD1; v_call: TRBV29-1; cdr3_nt: TGCAGCGCAGGGGGTGGCAATCAGCCCCAGCATTTT; cdr3_aa: CSAGGGNQPQHF
j_call: TRBJ2-3; clone_size: NA; d_call: NA; v_call: TRBV10-2; cdr3_nt: TGCGCCAGCAGTAAGACTTCTAGCACAGATACGCAGTATTTT; cdr3_aa: CASSKTSSTDTQYF
j_call: TRBJ1-3; clone_size: NA; d_call: TRBD1; v_call: TRBV6-5; cdr3_nt: TGTGCCAGCAGGACAGGGGGCGATGGAAACACCATATATTTT; cdr3_aa: CASRTGGDGNTIYF
j_call: TRBJ2-1; clone_size: NA; d_call: NA; v_call: TRBV7-8; cdr3_nt: TGTGCCAGCAGCCCGGGGGGCAACTCCTACAATGAGCAGTTCTTC; cdr3_aa: CASSPGGNSYNEQFF
j_call: TRBJ1-2; clone_size: NA; d_call: TRBD1; v_call: TRBV5-4; cdr3_nt: TGTGCCAGCAGCCAACAAGACGGACAGGAAAATGGCTACACCTTC; cdr3_aa: CASSQQDGQENGYTF
j_call: TRBJ1-2; clone_size: NA; d_call: TRBD1; v_call: TRBV25-1; cdr3_nt: TGTGCCAGCAGTGAGCCGGGGACAGGGCAGGTTCTTGGCTACACCTTC; cdr3_aa: CASSEPGTGQVLGYTF
j_call: TRBJ2-1; clone_size: few; d_call: NA; v_call: TRBV20-1; cdr3_nt: TGCAGTGCTCCGACTAGTAGCGAGCAGTTCTTC; cdr3_aa: CSAPTSSEQFF
j_call: TRBJ2-7; clone_size: NA; d_call: TRBD1; v_call: TRBV6-6; cdr3_nt: TGTGCCAGCAGTCTTACACAGGGGGCGCACGAGCAGTACTTC; cdr3_aa: CASSLTQGAHEQYF
j_call: TRBJ1-3; clone_size: NA; d_call: NA; v_call: TRBV4-3; cdr3_nt: TGCGCCAGCAGCCAAGGGGGGCCAAACTCTGGAAACACCATATATTTT; cdr3_aa: CASSQGGPNSGNTIYF
j_call: TRBJ2-6; clone_size: once; d_call: NA; v_call: TRBV7-8; cdr3_nt: TGTGCCAGCAGCTTACAGGGCTTTGGGGCCAACGTCCTGACTTTC; cdr3_aa: CASSLQGFGANVLTF
j_call: TRBJ2-7; clone_size: NA; d_call: NA; v_call: TRBV21-1; cdr3_nt: TGTGCCAGCAGCACCAAGGCATGCGACAGGCCCTCCTACGAGCAGTACTTC; cdr3_aa: CASSTKACDRPSYEQYF
j_call: TRBJ1-1; clone_size: once; d_call: TRBD1; v_call: TRBV5-6; cdr3_nt: TGTGCCAGCAGCGAACCGGGACAGGGGTATACTGAAGCTTTCTTT; cdr3_aa: CASSEPGQGYTEAFF
j_call: TRBJ2-3; clone_size: once; d_call: TRBD2; v_call: TRBV27; cdr3_nt: TGTGCCAGCAGTTTATATACGGGAGGAGGCGATACGCAGTATTTT; cdr3_aa: CASSLYTGGGDTQYF
j_call: TRBJ1-5; clone_size: NA; d_call: TRBD1; v_call: TRBV24-1; cdr3_nt: TGTGCCACTAAGTTACAGGGGGCGCCTCAGCCCCAGCATTTT; cdr3_aa: CATKLQGAPQPQHF
j_call: TRBJ2-7; clone_size: NA; d_call: TRBD1; v_call: TRBV6-1; cdr3_nt: TGTGCCAGCAGTGAAGTGGGGGACAGGGAACTATACGAGCAGTACTTC; cdr3_aa: CASSEVGDRELYEQYF
j_call: TRBJ2-2; clone_size: once; d_call: NA; v_call: TRBV24-1; cdr3_nt: TGTGCCGCGACGGGGAACACCGGGGAGCTGTTTTTT; cdr3_aa: CAATGNTGELFF
j_call: TRBJ2-6; clone_size: once; d_call: TRBD2; v_call: TRBV10-2; cdr3_nt: TGCGCCAGCAGGTATCTAGCGGGAGGGCCTGGGGCCAACGTCCTGACTTTC; cdr3_aa: CASRYLAGGPGANVLTF
j_call: TRBJ1-5; clone_size: NA; d_call: TRBD1; v_call: TRBV6-2/TRBV6-3; cdr3_nt: TGTGCCAGCAGCTTGACAGGGGGTGGGAGCAATCAGCCCCAGCATTTT; cdr3_aa: CASSLTGGGSNQPQHF
j_call: TRBJ1-4; clone_size: once; d_call: TRBD1; v_call: TRBV29-1; cdr3_nt: TGCAGCGTTGAAGATGAGGACAGGAGGGTTGAAAAACTGTTTTTT; cdr3_aa: CSVEDEDRRVEKLFF
j_call: TRBJ1-1; clone_size: NA; d_call: NA; v_call: TRBV6-5; cdr3_nt: TGTGCCAGCAGGGAGAAGCTGGCGAACACTGAAGCTTTCTTT; cdr3_aa: CASREKLANTEAFF
j_call: TRBJ1-4; clone_size: NA; d_call: NA; v_call: TRBV5-1; cdr3_nt: TGCGCCAGCTATCTAGGCGCAGGGAATTGGGCGACTAGTTTCGAAAAACTGTTTTTT; cdr3_aa: CASYLGAGNWATSFEKLFF
j_call: TRBJ2-7; clone_size: NA; d_call: NA; v_call: TRBV10-3; cdr3_nt: TGTGCCATCAGTGACAGGGACATTGCCTACGAGCAGTACTTC; cdr3_aa: CAISDRDIAYEQYF
j_call: TRBJ1-5; clone_size: few; d_call: TRBD1; v_call: TRBV6-5; cdr3_nt: TGTGCCAGCAGGAGGACAGGGACCGAAAATCAGCCCCAGCATTTT; cdr3_aa: CASRRTGTENQPQHF
j_call: TRBJ1-4; clone_size: NA; d_call: NA; v_call: TRBV7-9; cdr3_nt: TGTGCCAGCAGCTCCAGGGGTGGTTTGAAAGAAAAACTGTTTTTT; cdr3_aa: CASSSRGGLKEKLFF
j_call: TRBJ2-1; clone_size: NA; d_call: NA; v_call: TRBV24-1; cdr3_nt: TGTGCCACCAGTGGCCGAATGAGCTCCTACAATGAGCAGTTCTTC; cdr3_aa: CATSGRMSSYNEQFF
j_call: TRBJ2-2; clone_size: NA; d_call: TRBD2; v_call: TRBV7-3; cdr3_nt: TGTGCCAGCAGCTTAACGGGGAGGGGCGGGGAGCTGTTTTTT; cdr3_aa: CASSLTGRGGELFF
j_call: TRBJ1-1; clone_size: NA; d_call: NA; v_call: TRBV28; cdr3_nt: TGTGCCACTAACCTACGGGGGTCAGCTTTCTTT; cdr3_aa: CATNLRGSAFF
j_call: TRBJ1-1; clone_size: once; d_call: TRBD1; v_call: TRBV27; cdr3_nt: TGTGCCAGCAGTCGACAGACAGGGCGCCTACTGAACACTGAAGCTTTCTTT; cdr3_aa: CASSRQTGRLLNTEAFF
j_call: TRBJ2-7; clone_size: NA; d_call: NA; v_call: TRBV6-5; cdr3_nt: TGTGCCAGCGGGCGGGGAGGAACCTACGAGCAGTACTTC; cdr3_aa: CASGRGGTYEQYF
j_call: TRBJ2-7; clone_size: NA; d_call: TRBD2; v_call: TRBV9; cdr3_nt: TGTGCCAGCAGCGGTAGCGGGGGACACTACGAGCAGTACTTC; cdr3_aa: CASSGSGGHYEQYF
j_call: TRBJ1-3; clone_size: once; d_call: NA; v_call: TRBV3-1/TRBV3-2; cdr3_nt: TGTGCCAGCAGCCAAGGGTCAGGGCGATTCTCTGGAAACACCATATATTTT; cdr3_aa: CASSQGSGRFSGNTIYF
j_call: TRBJ2-3; clone_size: NA; d_call: NA; v_call: TRBV27; cdr3_nt: TGTGCCAGCAGTTTCGGGTATAGAGCGAATACGCAGTATTTT; cdr3_aa: CASSFGYRANTQYF
j_call: TRBJ1-5; clone_size: NA; d_call: TRBD1; v_call: TRBV5-1; cdr3_nt: TGCGCCAGCAGCTTGTTAGGGGGCGGCAATCAGCCCCAGCATTTT; cdr3_aa: CASSLLGGGNQPQHF
j_call: TRBJ2-7; clone_size: NA; d_call: NA; v_call: TRBV9; cdr3_nt: TGTGCCAGCAGCGCGGGAATGGGGTTGGGGAAGGTGGAGCAGTACTTC; cdr3_aa: CASSAGMGLGKVEQYF
j_call: TRBJ2-1; clone_size: few; d_call: TRBD2; v_call: TRBV24-1; cdr3_nt: TGTGCCACCAGTGATAGAATTAGCGGGGGCCGCTCCTACAATGAGCAGTTCTTC; cdr3_aa: CATSDRISGGRSYNEQFF
j_call: TRBJ2-7; clone_size: NA; d_call: TRBD1; v_call: TRBV12-3/TRBV12-4; cdr3_nt: TGTGCCAGCAGTTTGGGGACAGGGAGGAATACGTACTTC; cdr3_aa: CASSLGTGRNTYF
j_call: TRBJ1-3; clone_size: NA; d_call: TRBD1; v_call: TRBV10-1; cdr3_nt: TGCGCCAGCAGTTTCTCGGACAGGGCCGGAGACACCATATATTTT; cdr3_aa: CASSFSDRAGDTIYF
j_call: TRBJ1-6; clone_size: once; d_call: TRBD1; v_call: TRBV9; cdr3_nt: TGTGCCAGCAGCGTAGGAACAGGGGGGAATTCACCCCTCCACTTT; cdr3_aa: CASSVGTGGNSPLHF
j_call: TRBJ1-1; clone_size: NA; d_call: TRBD1; v_call: TRBV19; cdr3_nt: TGTGCCAGCCATCTTACCGGGACAGGGGATTCGAACACTGAAGCTTTCTTT; cdr3_aa: CASHLTGTGDSNTEAFF
j_call: TRBJ2-1; clone_size: many; d_call: NA; v_call: TRBV10-2; cdr3_nt: TGCGCCAGCAGTGAGCGGTTCAATGAGCAGTTCTTC; cdr3_aa: CASSERFNEQFF
j_call: TRBJ2-1; clone_size: NA; d_call: TRBD2; v_call: TRBV19; cdr3_nt: TGTGCCAGTAGTTTCGACGGGGGGGCCGGTTCTGAGCAGTTCTTC; cdr3_aa: CASSFDGGAGSEQFF
j_call: TRBJ2-2; clone_size: once; d_call: TRBD2; v_call: TRBV19; cdr3_nt: TGTGCCAGGGGCGGGACTAGATTTCGGGCCGAACACCGGGGAGCTGTTTTT; cdr3_aa: CARGGTRFRAEHRGAVF
j_call: TRBJ1-6; clone_size: NA; d_call: TRBD1; v_call: TRBV24-1; cdr3_nt: TGTGCCACCAGTGATTTGGATGGGACAGGGTACGCACCCCTCCACTTT; cdr3_aa: CATSDLDGTGYAPLHF
j_call: TRBJ2-2; clone_size: once; d_call: NA; v_call: TRBV14; cdr3_nt: TGTGCCAGCAGCCAAGCGGTGGACACCGGGGAGCTGTTTTTT; cdr3_aa: CASSQAVDTGELFF
j_call: TRBJ1-2; clone_size: NA; d_call: NA; v_call: TRBV7-2; cdr3_nt: TGTGCCAGCAGCTTAGCGGAGGGTTGGAATGGCTACACCTTC; cdr3_aa: CASSLAEGWNGYTF